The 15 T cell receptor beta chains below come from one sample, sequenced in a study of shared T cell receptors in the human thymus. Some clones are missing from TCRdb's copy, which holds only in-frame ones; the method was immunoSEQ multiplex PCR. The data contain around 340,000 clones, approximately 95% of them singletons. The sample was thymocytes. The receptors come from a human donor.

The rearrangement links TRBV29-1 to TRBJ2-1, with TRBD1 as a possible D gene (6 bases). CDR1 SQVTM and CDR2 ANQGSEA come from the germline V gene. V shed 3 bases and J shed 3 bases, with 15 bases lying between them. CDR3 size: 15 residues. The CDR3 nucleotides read TGCAGCGTTGATCCGGACAGAGACTACTACAATGAGCAGTTCTTC. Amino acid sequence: CSVDPDRDYYNEQFF.

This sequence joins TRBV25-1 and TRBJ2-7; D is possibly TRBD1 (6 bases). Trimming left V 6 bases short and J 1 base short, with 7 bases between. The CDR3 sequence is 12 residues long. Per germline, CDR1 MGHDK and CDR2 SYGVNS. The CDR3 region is CASRTGSYEQYF. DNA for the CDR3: TGTGCCAGCAGGACAGGATCCTACGAGCAGTACTTC.

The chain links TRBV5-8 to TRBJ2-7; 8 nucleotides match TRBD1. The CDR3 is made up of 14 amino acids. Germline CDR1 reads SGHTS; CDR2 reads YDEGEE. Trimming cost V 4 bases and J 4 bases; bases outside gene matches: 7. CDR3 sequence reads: CASSQADREYEQYF. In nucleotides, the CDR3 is TGTGCCAGCAGCCAGGCGGACAGGGAGTACGAGCAGTACTTC. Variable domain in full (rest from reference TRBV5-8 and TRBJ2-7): EAGVTQSPTHLIKTRGQQATLRCSPISGHTSVYWYQQALGLGLQFLLWYDEGEERNRGNFPPRFSGRQFPNYSSELNVNALELEDSALYLCASSQADREYEQYFGPGTRLTVT.

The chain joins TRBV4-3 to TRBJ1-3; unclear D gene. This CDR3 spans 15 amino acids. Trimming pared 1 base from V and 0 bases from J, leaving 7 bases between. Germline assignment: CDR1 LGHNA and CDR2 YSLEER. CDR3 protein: CASSQVEGSGNTIYF. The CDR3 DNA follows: TGCGCCAGCAGCCAAGTGGAGGGCTCTGGAAACACCATATATTTT.

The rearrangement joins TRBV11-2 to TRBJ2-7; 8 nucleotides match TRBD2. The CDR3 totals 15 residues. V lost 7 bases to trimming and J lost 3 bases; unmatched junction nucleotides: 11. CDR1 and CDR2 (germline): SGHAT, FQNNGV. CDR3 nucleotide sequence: TGTGCCAGCAACGATAGGGGAACTAGCGGCTACGAGCAGTACTTC. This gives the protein CASNDRGTSGYEQYF.

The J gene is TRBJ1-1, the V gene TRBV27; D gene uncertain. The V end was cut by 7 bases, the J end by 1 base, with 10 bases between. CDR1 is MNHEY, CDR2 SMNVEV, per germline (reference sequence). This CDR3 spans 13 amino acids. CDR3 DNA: TGTGCCAGCACCCCGGACGGGAACACTGAAGCTTTCTTT. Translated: CASTPDGNTEAFF.

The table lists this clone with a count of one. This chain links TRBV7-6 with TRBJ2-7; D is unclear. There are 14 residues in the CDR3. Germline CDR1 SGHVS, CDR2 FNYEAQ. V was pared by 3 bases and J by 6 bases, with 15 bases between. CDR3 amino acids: CASSFRLSTSEQYF. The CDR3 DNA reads TGTGCCAGCAGCTTCAGACTCTCTACCAGCGAGCAGTACTTC.

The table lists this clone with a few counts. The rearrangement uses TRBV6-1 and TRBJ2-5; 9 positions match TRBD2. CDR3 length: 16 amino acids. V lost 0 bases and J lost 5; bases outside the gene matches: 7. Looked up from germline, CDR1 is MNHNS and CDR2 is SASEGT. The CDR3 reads CASSEAASGVHETQYF. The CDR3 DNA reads TGTGCCAGCAGTGAAGCCGCTAGCGGGGTTCACGAGACCCAGTACTTC.

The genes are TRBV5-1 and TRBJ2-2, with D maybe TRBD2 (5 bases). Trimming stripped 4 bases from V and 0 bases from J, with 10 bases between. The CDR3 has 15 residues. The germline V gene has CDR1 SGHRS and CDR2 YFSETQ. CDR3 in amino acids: CASSTGLANTGELFF. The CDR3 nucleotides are TGCGCCAGCAGCACCGGACTTGCGAACACCGGGGAGCTGTTTTTT.

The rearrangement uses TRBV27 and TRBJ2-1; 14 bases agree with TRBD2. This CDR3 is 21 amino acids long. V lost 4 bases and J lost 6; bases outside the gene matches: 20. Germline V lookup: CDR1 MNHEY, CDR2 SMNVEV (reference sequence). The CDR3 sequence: CASSYTAGTSGRRERSNEQFF. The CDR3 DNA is TGTGCCAGCAGTTACACAGCAGGGACTAGCGGGAGACGGGAACGCAGCAATGAGCAGTTCTTC.

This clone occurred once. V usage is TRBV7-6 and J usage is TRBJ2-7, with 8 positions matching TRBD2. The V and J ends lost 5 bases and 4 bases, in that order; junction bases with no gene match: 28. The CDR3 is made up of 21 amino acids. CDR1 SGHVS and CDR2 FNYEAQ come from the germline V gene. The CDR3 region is CASSGAKSRRGADQVQYEQYF. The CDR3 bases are TGTGCCAGCAGCGGAGCAAAGTCTCGGCGGGGGGCCGACCAGGTCCAATACGAGCAGTACTTC. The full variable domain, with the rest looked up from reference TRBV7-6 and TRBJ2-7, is GAGVSQSPRYKVTKRGQDVALRCDPISGHVSLYWYRQALGQGPEFLTYFNYEAQQDKSGLPNDRFSAERPEGSISTLTIQRTEQRDSAMYRCASSGAKSRRGADQVQYEQYFGPGTRLTVT.

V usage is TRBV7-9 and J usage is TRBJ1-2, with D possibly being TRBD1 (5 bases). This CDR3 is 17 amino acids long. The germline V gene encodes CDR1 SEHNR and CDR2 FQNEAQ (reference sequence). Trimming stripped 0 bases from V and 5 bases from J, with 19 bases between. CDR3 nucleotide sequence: TGTGCCAGCAGCTTAGCCTCTTTCGGGGCCAGCCTTTATGGCTACACCTTC. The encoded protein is CASSLASFGASLYGYTF.

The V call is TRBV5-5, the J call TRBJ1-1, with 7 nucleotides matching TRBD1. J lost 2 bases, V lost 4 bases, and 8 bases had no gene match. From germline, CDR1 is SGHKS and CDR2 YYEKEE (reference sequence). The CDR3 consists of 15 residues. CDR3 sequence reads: CASSLSDRANTEAFF. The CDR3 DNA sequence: TGTGCCAGCAGCCTATCCGACAGGGCCAACACTGAAGCTTTCTTT.

The DNA for the CDR3 is TGCGCCAGCAGCAACGGACAGGGGGCTGACTATGGCTACACCTTC. As protein: CASSNGQGADYGYTF. The chain couples TRBV5-1 to TRBJ1-2; 11 bases line up with TRBD1. CDR3 length equals 15 residues. Germline V lookup: CDR1 SGHRS, CDR2 YFSETQ. V lost 4 bases and J lost 3; bases outside the gene matches: 5. Based on the CDR3 plus reference TRBV5-1 and TRBJ1-2, the full variable domain is KAGVTQTPRYLIKTRGQQVTLSCSPISGHRSVSWYQQTPGQGLQFLFEYFSETQRNKGNFPGRFSGRQFSNSRSEMNVSTLELGDSALYLCASSNGQGADYGYTFGSGTRLTVV.

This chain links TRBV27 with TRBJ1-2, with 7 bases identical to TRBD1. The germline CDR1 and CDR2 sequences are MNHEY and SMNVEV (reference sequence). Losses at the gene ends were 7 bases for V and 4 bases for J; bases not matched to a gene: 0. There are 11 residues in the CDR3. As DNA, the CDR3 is TGTGCCAGCACAGGGGGCTATGGCTACACCTTC. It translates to CASTGGYGYTF.